This paragraph covers one TCR beta chain sequence. Its specificity is unknown. This sample was taken from a study of T cells in Graves' hyperthyroidism and ophthalmopathy. The wider study: At initial diagnosis, before any treatment had begun, peripheral blood was obtained.

The source of the PBMCs was less than 12 ml of fresh peripheral blood. Trimming took 5 bases from V and 11 from J; bases not matched to a gene: 18. The germline V gene has CDR1 MDHEN and CDR2 SYDVKM. The CDR3 length is 16 residues. RNA transcripts served as the template for amplifying TCR beta CDR3 regions. When the TCR CDR3 underwent first-round RT-PCR, the HTBI primer set was used. In TCRdb, the multiplex PCR reads were re-called with MiXCR into one record per CDR3 protein. The sample consists of under 800,000 distinct CDR3 sequences, about 14% of them appearing once. Notes on the study in general: For ophthalmopathy, model prediction preceded onset by a median around 7 months. Ophthalmopathy was distinguished from stable hyperthyroidism by 13 V-J signatures.

The sample consisted of blood. The clonotype originates from a woman between 18 and 30 years old with Graves' hyperthyroidism. The chain recombines TRBV28 with TRBJ1-5; the match to TRBD1 covers 7 bases. The CDR3 loop is CASSHTRDSGFRTQHF. The CDR3, as DNA: TGTGCCAGCAGTCATACTCGGGACAGCGGCTTTAGGACCCAGCATTTT.